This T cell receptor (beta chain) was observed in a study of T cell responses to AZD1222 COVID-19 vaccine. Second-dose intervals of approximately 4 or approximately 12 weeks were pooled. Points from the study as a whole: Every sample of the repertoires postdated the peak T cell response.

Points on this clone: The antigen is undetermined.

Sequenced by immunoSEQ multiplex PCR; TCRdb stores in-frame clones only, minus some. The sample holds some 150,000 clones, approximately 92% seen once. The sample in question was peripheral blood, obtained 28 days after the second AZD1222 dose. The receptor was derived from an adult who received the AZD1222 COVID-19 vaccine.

Here the CDR3 reads CASSGGTGDNSPLHF. The CDR3 DNA sequence: TGTGCCAGCAGTGGGGGGACAGGGGATAATTCACCCCTCCACTTT. This rearrangement joins TRBV28 to TRBJ1-6, with TRBD1 matching over 10 bases. The CDR3 totals 15 residues. In germline, CDR1 is MDHEN, CDR2 SYDVKM. The V and J ends lost 5 bases and 5 bases, in that order; junction bases with no gene match: 3.